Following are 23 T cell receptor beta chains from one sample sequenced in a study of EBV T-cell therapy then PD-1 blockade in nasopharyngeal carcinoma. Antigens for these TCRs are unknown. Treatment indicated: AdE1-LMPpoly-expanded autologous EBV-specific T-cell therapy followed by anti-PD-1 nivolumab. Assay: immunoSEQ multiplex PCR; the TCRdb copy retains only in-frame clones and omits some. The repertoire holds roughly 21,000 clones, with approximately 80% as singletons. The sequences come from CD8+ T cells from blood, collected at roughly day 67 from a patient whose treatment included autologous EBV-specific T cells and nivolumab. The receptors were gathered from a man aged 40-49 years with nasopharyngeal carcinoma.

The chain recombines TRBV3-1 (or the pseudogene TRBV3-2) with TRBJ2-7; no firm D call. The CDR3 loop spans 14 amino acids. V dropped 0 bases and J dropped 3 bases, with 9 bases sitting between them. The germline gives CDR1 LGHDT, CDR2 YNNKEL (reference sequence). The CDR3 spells CASSQDPSGYEQYF. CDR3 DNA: TGTGCCAGCAGCCAAGACCCCAGTGGCTACGAGCAGTACTTC.

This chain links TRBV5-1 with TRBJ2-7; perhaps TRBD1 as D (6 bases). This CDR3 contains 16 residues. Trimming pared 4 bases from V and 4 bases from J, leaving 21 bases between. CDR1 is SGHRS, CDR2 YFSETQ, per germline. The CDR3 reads CASSQIPGHTVYEQYF. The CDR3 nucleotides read TGCGCCAGCAGCCAGATCCCGGGACACACCGTATACGAGCAGTACTTC.

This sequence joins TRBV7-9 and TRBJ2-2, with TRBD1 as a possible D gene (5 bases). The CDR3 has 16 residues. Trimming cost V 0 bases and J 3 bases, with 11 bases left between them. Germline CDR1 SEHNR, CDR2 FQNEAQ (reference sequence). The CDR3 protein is CASSLAKSGYTGELFF. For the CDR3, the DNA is TGTGCCAGCAGCTTAGCGAAATCAGGGTACACCGGGGAGCTGTTTTTT.

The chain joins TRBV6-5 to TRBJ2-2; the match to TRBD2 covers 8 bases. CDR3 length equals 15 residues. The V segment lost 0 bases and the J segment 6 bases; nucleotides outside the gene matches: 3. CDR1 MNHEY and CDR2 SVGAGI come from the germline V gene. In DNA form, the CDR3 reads TGTGCCAGCAGTTACTCGGCTAGCGGGCCCGGGGAGCTGTTTTTT. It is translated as CASSYSASGPGELFF.

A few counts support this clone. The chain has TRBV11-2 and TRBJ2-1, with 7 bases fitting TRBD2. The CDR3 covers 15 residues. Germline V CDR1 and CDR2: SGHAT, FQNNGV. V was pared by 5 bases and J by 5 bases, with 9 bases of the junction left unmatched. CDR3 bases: TGTGCCAGCAGCCCACCCGGGACTACCAACAATGAGCAGTTCTTC. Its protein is CASSPPGTTNNEQFF.

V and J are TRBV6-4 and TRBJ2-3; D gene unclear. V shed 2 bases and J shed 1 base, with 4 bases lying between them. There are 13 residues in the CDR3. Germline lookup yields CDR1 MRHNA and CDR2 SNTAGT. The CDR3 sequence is CASSDRGTDTQYF. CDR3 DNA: TGTGCCAGCAGTGACAGGGGCACAGATACGCAGTATTTT.

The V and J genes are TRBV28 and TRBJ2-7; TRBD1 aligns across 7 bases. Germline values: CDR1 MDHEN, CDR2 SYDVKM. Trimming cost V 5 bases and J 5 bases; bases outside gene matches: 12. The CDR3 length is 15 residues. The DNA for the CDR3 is TGTGCCAGCAGTCCTGGACAGGCGGCATCGGACGAGCAGTACTTC. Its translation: CASSPGQAASDEQYF.

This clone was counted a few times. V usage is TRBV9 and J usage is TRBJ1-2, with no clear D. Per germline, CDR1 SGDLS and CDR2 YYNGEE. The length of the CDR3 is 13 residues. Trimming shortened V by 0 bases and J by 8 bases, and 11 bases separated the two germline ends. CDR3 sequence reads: CASSVALGRGYTF. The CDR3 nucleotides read TGTGCCAGCAGCGTAGCCTTAGGTAGAGGCTACACCTTC.

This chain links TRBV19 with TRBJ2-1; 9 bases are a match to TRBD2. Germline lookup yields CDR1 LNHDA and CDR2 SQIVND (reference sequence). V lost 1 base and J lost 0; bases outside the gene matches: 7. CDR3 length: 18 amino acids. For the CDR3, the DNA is TGTGCCAGTAGTATAGTCGGCGGGGGGGTTAGCTCCTACAATGAGCAGTTCTTC. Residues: CASSIVGGGVSSYNEQFF.

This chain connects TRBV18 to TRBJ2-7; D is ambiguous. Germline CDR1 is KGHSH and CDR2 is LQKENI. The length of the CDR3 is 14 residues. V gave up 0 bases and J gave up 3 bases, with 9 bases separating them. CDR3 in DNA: TGTGCCAGCTCACCACCTGGGGATTACTACGAGCAGTACTTC. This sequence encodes CASSPPGDYYEQYF.

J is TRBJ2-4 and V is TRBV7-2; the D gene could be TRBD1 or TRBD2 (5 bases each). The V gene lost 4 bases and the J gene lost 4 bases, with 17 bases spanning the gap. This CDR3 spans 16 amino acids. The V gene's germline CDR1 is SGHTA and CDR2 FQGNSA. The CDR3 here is CASSSSGTVSKNIQYF. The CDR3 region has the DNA TGTGCCAGCAGCTCGTCCGGGACGGTATCGAAAAACATTCAGTACTTC.

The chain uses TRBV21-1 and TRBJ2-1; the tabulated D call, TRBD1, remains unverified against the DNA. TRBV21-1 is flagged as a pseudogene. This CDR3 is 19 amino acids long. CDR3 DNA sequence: TGTGCCAGCAGCGATCCGGGACAGGGGGCCCAAATTCTTTACAATGAGCAGTTCTTC. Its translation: CASSDPGQGAQILYNEQFF.

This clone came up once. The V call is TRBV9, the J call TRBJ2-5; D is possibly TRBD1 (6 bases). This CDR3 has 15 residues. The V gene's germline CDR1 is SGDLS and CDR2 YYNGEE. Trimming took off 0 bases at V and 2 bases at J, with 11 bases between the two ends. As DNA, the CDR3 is TGTGCCAGCAGCGTAGAGGGGGACGTACAAGAGACCCAGTACTTC. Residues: CASSVEGDVQETQYF.

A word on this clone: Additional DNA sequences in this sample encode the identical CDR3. The CDR3 spells CASSVAGEYEQYF. Written as DNA, the CDR3 is TGTGCCAGCAGCGTAGCGGGAGAGTACGAGCAGTACTTC. The chain is built from TRBV9 and TRBJ2-7, with a possible D match to TRBD2 (6 bases). In germline, CDR1 is SGDLS, CDR2 YYNGEE. Between the trimmed V and J ends, which lost 0 bases and 4 bases, there was a span of 8 bases. This CDR3 is built from 13 residues. Complete variable domain (other parts from reference TRBV9 and TRBJ2-7): DSGVTQTPKHLITATGQRVTLRCSPRSGDLSVYWYQQSLDQGLQFLIQYYNGEERAKGNILERFSAQQFPDLHSELNLSSLELGDSALYFCASSVAGEYEQYFGPGTRLTVT.

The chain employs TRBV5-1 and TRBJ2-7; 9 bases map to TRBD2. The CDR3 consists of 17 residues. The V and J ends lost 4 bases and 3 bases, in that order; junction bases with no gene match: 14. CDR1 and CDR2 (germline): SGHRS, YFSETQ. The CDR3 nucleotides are TGCGCCAGCAGCCCGCGTCCGGGGCGGGGGGGACTCTACGAGCAGTACTTC. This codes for CASSPRPGRGGLYEQYF.

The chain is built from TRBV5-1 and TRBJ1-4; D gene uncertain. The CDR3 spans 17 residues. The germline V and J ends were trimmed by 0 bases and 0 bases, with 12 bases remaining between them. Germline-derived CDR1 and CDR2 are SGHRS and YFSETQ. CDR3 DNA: TGCGCCAGCAGCTTGGAAACGGAGGTGGCAACTAATGAAAAACTGTTTTTT. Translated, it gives CASSLETEVATNEKLFF.

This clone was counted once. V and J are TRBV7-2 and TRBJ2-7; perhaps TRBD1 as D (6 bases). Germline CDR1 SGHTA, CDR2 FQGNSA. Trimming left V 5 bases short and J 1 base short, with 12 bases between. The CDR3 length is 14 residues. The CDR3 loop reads CASSPAGQSYEQYF. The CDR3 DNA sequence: TGTGCCAGCAGCCCCGCCGGACAGTCCTACGAGCAGTACTTC.

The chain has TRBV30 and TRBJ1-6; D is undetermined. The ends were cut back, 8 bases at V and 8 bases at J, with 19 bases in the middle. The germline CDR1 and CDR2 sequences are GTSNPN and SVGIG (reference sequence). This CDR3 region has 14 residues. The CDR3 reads CAGGYGLEYSPLHF. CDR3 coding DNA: TGTGCCGGTGGGTACGGGTTAGAATATTCACCCCTCCACTTT. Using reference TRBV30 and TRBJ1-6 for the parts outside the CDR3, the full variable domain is SQTIHQWPATLVQPVGSPLSLECTVEGTSNPNLYWYRQAAGRGLQLLFYSVGIGQISSEVPQNLSASRPQDRQFILSSKKLLLSDSGFYLCAGGYGLEYSPLHFGNGTRLTVT.

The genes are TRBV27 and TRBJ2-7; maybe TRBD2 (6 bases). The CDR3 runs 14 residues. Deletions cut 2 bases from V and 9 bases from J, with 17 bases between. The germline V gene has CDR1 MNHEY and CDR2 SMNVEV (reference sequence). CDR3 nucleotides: TGTGCCAGCAGTTTAGCGGGCGGGGTTCTGCGGCAGTACTTC. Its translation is CASSLAGGVLRQYF.

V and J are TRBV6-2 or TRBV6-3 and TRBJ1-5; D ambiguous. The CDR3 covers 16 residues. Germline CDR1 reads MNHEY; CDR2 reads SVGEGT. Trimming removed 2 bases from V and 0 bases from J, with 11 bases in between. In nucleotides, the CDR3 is TGTGCCAGCAGTTACAAACTCTTCGATAGCAATCAGCCCCAGCATTTT. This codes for CASSYKLFDSNQPQHF.

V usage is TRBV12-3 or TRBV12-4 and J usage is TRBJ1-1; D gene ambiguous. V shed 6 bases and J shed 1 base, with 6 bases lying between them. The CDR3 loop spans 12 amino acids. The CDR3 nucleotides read TGTGCCAGCAGCTCATGGAACACTGAAGCTTTCTTT. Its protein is CASSSWNTEAFF.

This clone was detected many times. In nucleotides, the CDR3 is TGTGCCAGCAGTTTATCGATGACAGGGGCCACTGAAGCTTTCTTT. Translating it yields CASSLSMTGATEAFF. The chain joins TRBV27 to TRBJ1-1, with TRBD1 identical over 8 bases. Germline CDR1 and CDR2: MNHEY and SMNVEV (reference sequence). The CDR3 length is 15 residues. The V segment lost 0 bases and the J segment 4 bases; nucleotides outside the gene matches: 4.

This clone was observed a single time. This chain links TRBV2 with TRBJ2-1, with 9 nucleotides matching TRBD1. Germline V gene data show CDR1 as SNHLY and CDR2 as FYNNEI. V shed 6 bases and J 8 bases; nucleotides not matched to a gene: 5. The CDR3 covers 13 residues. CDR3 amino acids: CASRGTGHDEQFF. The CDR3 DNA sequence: TGTGCCAGCAGGGGGACAGGGCACGATGAGCAGTTCTTC.